Reported below is one TCR beta chain. The CDR3 is made up of 17 amino acids. Germline V lookup: CDR1 SGHKS, CDR2 YYEKEE (reference sequence). V was shortened by 1 base and J by 0 bases, with 11 bases between the two germline ends. The data stem from a study of blood T cell repertoires in COVID-19. Sequencing was performed with immunoSEQ multiplex PCR; in TCRdb, only in-frame clones are kept and a portion is missing. Of about 320,000 clones listed, about 87% are singletons. Sequences were obtained from PBMCs or T cells enriched from blood (not recorded which). The origin of this receptor is a woman aged 18-29 years who had recovered from COVID-19. This sequence joins TRBV5-5 and TRBJ2-6; D not resolved. The CDR3 loop is CASSLINPGSGANVLTF. The CDR3 DNA reads TGTGCCAGCAGCTTGATCAATCCCGGCTCTGGGGCCAACGTCCTGACTTTC. The full variable domain, in which reference TRBV5-5 and TRBJ2-6 provide the parts outside the CDR3, is DAGVTQSPTHLIKTRGQQVTLRCSPISGHKSVSWYQQVLGQGPQFIFQYYEKEERGRGNFPDRFSARQFPNYSSELNVNALLLGDSALYLCASSLINPGSGANVLTFGAGSRLTVL.